The 5 T cell receptor beta chains below were found in one sample sequenced in a study of beta chain features in type 1 diabetes. Study findings and constraints: People with Type 1 diabetes carried modestly yet significantly shorter TCRB CDR3s in all four CD4+ subsets.

No antigen is known for these receptors. The authors reverse transcribed all of the isolated RNA, so sequencing captured expressed TCRB transcripts. Here immunoSEQ multiplex PCR was the method, and the copy in TCRdb shows in-frame clones only, minus some. The sample shows 300,000 or so clones, around an eighth of them seen only once. Sequenced sample: naive CD4+ T cells from blood. All receptors derive from a man younger than 40 with type 1 diabetes.

This clone appeared a few times. The genes are TRBV7-2 and TRBJ2-3; D gene ambiguous. CDR1 SGHTA and CDR2 FQGNSA come from the germline V gene. The CDR3 runs 14 residues. Trimming removed 5 bases from V and 5 bases from J, with 14 bases in between. DNA for the CDR3: TGTGCCAGCAGCCGCCCCCCGCTGAGAGATACGCAGTATTTT. It encodes CASSRPPLRDTQYF.

This clone has just a few counts. This chain joins TRBV18 and TRBJ2-1; 8 bases match TRBD2. There are 16 residues in the CDR3. The V segment lost 2 bases and the J segment 3 bases; nucleotides outside the gene matches: 6. Per germline, CDR1 KGHSH and CDR2 LQKENI. The CDR3 DNA is TGTGCCAGCTCACCATCCCAGCGGGAGATCTACAATGAGCAGTTCTTC. Translation gives CASSPSQREIYNEQFF.

The V and J genes are TRBV4-2 and TRBJ2-1, with TRBD2 matching 12 bases. After removal of 4 bases from V and 6 bases from J, the junction contained 16 bases not matched to a gene. In germline, CDR1 is LGHNA, CDR2 YNFKEQ. The CDR3 is 19 residues long. Here the CDR3 reads CASSRVGLAGGYSGNEQFF. The CDR3 DNA sequence: TGTGCCAGCAGCCGGGTGGGACTAGCGGGTGGGTATTCTGGCAATGAGCAGTTCTTC.

This clone has a handful of counts. The genes are TRBV28 and TRBJ2-7, with D uncertain. The CDR3 covers 12 residues. Per the germline V gene, CDR1 is MDHEN and CDR2 is SYDVKM. Between the trimmed V and J ends, which lost 6 bases and 3 bases, there was a span of 9 bases. The CDR3 nucleotides read TGTGCCAGCAGCCCTCCCTACTACGAGCAGTACTTC. Translation gives CASSPPYYEQYF.

This clone was detected ten times or more. The sample has other DNA sequences that encode this CDR3 too. V usage is TRBV29-1 and J usage is TRBJ2-3; TRBD2 is a possible D gene (5 bases). This CDR3 has 12 amino acids. Trimming took off 3 bases at V and 1 base at J, with 5 bases between the two ends. CDR1 is SQVTM, CDR2 ANQGSEA, per germline. CDR3: CSVDGGTDTQYF. CDR3 nucleotides: TGCAGCGTTGACGGGGGCACAGATACGCAGTATTTT.